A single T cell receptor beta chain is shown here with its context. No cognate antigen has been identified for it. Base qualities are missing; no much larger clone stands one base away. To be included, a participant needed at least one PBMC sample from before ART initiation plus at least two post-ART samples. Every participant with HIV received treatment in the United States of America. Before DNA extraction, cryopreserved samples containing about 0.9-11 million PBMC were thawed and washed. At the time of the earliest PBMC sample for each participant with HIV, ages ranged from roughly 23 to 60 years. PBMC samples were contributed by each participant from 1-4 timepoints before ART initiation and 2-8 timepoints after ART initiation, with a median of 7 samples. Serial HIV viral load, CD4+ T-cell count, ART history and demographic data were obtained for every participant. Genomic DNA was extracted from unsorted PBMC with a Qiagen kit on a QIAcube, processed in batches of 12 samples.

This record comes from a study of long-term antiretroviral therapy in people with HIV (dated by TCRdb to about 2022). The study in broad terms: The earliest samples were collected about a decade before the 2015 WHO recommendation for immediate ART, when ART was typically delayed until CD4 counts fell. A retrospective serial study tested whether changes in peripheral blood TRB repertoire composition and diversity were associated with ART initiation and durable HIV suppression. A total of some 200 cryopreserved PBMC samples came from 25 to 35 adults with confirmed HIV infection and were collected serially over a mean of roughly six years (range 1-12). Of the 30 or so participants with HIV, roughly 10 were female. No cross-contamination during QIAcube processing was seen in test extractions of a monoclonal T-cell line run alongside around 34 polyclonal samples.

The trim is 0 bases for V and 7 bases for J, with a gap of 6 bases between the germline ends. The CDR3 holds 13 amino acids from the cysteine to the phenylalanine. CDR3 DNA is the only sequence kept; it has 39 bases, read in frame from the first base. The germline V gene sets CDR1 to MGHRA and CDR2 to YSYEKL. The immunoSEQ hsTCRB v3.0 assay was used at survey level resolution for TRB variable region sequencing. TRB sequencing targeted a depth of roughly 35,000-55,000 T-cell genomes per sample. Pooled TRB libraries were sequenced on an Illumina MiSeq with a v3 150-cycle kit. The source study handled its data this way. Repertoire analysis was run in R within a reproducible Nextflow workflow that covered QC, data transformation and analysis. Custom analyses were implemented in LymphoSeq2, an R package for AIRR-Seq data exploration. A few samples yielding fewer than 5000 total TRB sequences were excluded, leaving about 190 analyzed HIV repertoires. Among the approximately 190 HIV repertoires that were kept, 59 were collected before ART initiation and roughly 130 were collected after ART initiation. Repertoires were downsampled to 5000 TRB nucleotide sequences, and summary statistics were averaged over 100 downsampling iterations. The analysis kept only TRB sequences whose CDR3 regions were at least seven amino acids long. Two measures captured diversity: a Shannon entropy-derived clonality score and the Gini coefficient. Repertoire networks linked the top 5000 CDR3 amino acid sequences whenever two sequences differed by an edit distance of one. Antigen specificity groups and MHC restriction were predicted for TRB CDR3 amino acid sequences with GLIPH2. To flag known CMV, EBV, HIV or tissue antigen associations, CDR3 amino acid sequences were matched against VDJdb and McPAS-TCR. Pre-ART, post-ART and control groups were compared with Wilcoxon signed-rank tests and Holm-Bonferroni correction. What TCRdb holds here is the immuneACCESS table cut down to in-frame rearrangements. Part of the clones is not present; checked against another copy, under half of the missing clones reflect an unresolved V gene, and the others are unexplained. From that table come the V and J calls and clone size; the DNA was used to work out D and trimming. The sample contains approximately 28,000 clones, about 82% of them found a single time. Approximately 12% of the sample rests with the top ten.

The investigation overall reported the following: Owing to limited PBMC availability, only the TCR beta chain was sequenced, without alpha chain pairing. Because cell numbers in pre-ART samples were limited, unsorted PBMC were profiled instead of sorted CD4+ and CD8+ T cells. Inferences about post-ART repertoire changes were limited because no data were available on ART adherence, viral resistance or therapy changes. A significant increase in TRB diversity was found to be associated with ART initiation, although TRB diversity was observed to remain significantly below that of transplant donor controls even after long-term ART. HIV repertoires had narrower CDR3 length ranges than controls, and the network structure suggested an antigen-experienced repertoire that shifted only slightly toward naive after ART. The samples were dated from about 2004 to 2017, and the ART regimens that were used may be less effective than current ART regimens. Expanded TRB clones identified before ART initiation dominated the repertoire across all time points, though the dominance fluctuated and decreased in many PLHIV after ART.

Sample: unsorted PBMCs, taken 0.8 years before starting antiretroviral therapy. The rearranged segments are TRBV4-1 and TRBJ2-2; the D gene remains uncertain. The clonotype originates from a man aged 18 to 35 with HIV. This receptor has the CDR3 CASSQDEGGELFF. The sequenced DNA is TGCGCCAGCAGCCAAGATGAAGGCGGGGAGCTGTTTTTT.